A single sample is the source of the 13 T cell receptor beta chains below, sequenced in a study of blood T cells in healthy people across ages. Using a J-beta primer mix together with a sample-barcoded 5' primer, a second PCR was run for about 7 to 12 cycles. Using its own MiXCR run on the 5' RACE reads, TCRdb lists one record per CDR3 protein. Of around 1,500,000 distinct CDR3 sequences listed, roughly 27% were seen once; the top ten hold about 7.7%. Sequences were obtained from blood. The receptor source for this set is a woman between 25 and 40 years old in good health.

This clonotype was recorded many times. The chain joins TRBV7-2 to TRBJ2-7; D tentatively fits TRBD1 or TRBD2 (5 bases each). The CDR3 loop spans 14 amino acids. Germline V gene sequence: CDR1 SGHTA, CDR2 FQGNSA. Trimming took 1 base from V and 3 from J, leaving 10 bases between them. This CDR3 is CASSLEQGVYEQYF. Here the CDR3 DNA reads TGTGCCAGCAGCTTAGAGCAGGGAGTCTACGAGCAGTACTTC.

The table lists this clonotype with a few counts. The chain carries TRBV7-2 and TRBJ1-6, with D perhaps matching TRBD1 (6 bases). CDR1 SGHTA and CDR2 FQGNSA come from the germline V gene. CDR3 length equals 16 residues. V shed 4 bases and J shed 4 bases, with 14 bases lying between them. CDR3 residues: CASSSSYRDYNSPLHF. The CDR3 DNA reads TGTGCCAGCAGCTCGTCGTACAGGGATTATAATTCACCCCTCCACTTT.

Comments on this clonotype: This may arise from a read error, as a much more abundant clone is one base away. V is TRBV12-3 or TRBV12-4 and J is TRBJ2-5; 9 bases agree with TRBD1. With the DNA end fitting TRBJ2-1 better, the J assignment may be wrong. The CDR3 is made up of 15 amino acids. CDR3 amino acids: CASSLQGAGQETQFF. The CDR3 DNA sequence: TGTGCCAGCAGTCTACAGGGGGCAGGACAAGAGACCCAGTTCTTC.

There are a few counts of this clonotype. In DNA form, the CDR3 reads TGCAGCGGTGACAGGACGAACACTGAAGCTTTCTTT. Residues: CSGDRTNTEAFF. The rearrangement uses TRBV29-1 and TRBJ1-1, with a weak D call TRBD1 (6 bases). Germline-derived CDR1 and CDR2 are SQVTM and ANQGSEA. The V end was cut by 7 bases, the J end by 1 base, with 10 bases between. The CDR3 sequence is 12 residues long.

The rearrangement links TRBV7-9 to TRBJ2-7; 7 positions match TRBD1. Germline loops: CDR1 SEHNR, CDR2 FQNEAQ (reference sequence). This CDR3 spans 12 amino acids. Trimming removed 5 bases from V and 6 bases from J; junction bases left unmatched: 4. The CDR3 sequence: CASSRDSVEQYF. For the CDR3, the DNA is TGTGCCAGCAGCCGGGACAGCGTCGAGCAGTACTTC.

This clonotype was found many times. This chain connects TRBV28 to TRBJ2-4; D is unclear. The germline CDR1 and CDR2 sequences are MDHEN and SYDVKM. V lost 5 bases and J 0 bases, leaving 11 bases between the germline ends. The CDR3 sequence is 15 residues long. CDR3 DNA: TGTGCCAGCAGTGCGGCAGAAAGAGCCAAAAACATTCAGTACTTC. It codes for CASSAAERAKNIQYF.

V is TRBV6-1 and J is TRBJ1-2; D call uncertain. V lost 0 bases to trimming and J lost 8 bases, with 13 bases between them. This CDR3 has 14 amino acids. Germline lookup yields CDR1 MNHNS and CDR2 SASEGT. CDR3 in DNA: TGTGCCAGCAGTGAAGCAGGCGGCGCGTGGGGCTACACCTTC. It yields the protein CASSEAGGAWGYTF.

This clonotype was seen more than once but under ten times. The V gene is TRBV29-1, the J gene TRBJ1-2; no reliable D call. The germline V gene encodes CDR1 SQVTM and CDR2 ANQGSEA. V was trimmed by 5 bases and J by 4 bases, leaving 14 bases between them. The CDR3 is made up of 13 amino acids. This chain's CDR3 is CSVRVYGVYGYTF. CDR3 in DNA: TGCAGCGTTAGGGTATATGGGGTCTATGGCTACACCTTC. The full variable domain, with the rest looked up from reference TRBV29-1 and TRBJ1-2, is SAVISQKPSRDICQRGTSLTIQCQVDSQVTMMFWYRQQPGQSLTLIATANQGSEATYESGFVIDKFPISRPNLTFSTLTVSNMSPEDSSIYLCSVRVYGVYGYTFGSGTRLTVV.

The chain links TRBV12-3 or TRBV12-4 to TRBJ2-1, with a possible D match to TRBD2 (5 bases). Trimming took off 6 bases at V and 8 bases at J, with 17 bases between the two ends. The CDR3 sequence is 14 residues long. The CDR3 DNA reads TGTGCCAGCAGCCTGAAATCCGGGATCTATGAGCAGTTCTTC. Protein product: CASSLKSGIYEQFF.

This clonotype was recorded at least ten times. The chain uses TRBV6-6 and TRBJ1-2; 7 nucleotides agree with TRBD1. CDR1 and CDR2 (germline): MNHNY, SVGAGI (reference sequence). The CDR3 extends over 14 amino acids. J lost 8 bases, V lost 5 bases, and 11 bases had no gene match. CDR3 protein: CASSQATGASGYTF. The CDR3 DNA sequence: TGTGCCAGCAGTCAGGCCACAGGGGCTTCGGGCTACACCTTC.

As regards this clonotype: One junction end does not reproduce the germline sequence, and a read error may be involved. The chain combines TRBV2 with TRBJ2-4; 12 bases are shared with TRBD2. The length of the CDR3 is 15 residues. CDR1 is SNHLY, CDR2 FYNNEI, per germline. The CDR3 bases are TGTGCCGGCAGCGCCGGACTAGCGGGAACGGGCATTCAGTACTTC. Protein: CAGSAGLAGTGIQYF.

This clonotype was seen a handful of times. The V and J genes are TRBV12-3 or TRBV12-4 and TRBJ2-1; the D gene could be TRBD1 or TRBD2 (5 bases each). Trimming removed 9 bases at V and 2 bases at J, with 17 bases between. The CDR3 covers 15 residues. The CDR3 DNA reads TGTGCCAGTGGCCGGGACGGGAAAGCCTACAATGAGCAGTTCTTC. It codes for CASGRDGKAYNEQFF.

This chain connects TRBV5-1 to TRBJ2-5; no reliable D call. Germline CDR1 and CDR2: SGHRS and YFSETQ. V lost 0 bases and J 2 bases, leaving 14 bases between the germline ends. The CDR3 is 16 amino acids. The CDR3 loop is CASSLGVVAGQETQYF. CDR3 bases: TGCGCCAGCAGCTTGGGGGTCGTGGCAGGACAAGAGACCCAGTACTTC.